Presented here are 21 T cell receptor beta chains from one specimen sequenced in a study of spatial heterogeneity in lung cancer. Sample time point: blood at routine non-recurrence follow-up after resection. TCRdb reanalysed the 5' RACE reads using MiXCR and keeps one entry per CDR3 protein. The repertoire holds approximately 110,000 distinct CDR3 sequences, 11% seen once, with approximately 24% in the top ten. The sample here was PBMCs, taken at follow-up. The receptor source for this set is a female donor with early-stage non-small cell lung cancer.

This clonotype was recorded a few times. This rearrangement joins TRBV12-3 or TRBV12-4 to TRBJ1-4; no clear D gene. The CDR3 consists of 15 residues. Trimming cost V 4 bases and J 0 bases, with 9 bases left between them. The CDR3 nucleotides read TGTGCCAGCAGTTCACGGGGTACAACTAATGAAAAACTGTTTTTT. It translates to CASSSRGTTNEKLFF.

This clonotype was seen a few times. The chain has TRBV20-1 and TRBJ2-4; D is uncertain. The CDR3 has 14 amino acids. Germline CDR1 is DFQATT and CDR2 is SNEGSKA (reference sequence). Trimming left V 0 bases short and J 7 bases short, with 13 bases between. The CDR3 reads CSARDFGSNNIQYF. The CDR3 region has the DNA TGCAGTGCTAGAGATTTTGGCAGCAACAACATTCAGTACTTC.

This clonotype has at least ten counts. The chain uses TRBV11-2 and TRBJ2-3, with D perhaps TRBD2 (5 bases). The germline V and J ends were trimmed by 5 bases and 3 bases, with 18 bases remaining between them. This CDR3 is built from 16 residues. Germline loops: CDR1 SGHAT, CDR2 FQNNGV. The CDR3, as DNA: TGTGCCAGCAGCCTAGCCTGGGGTCCTTATACAGATACGCAGTATTTT. This sequence encodes CASSLAWGPYTDTQYF.

Ten or more counts support this clonotype. The chain employs TRBV11-2 and TRBJ2-1; D gene unclear. The CDR3 consists of 14 residues. Trimming left V 1 base short and J 6 bases short, with 10 bases between. CDR1 SGHAT and CDR2 FQNNGV come from the germline V gene. For the CDR3, the DNA is TGTGCCAGCAGCTTAGCAATTCACGGCAATGAGCAGTTCTTC. Encoded protein: CASSLAIHGNEQFF.

The CDR3 loop is CASSQLGGSGNQPQHF. DNA of the CDR3: TGTGCCAGCAGCCAATTGGGGGGTTCAGGCAATCAGCCCCAGCATTTT. The chain uses TRBV6-2 or TRBV6-3 and TRBJ1-5, with TRBD1 as a possible D gene (5 bases). Deletions cut 6 bases from V and 2 bases from J, with 17 bases between. This CDR3 spans 16 amino acids. CDR1 and CDR2 (germline): MNHEY, SVGEGT.

This clonotype showed up just a few times. The rearrangement links TRBV20-1 to TRBJ1-1; weak D call: TRBD1 (6 bases). This CDR3 comprises 15 residues. Germline V gene lookup returns CDR1 DFQATT and CDR2 SNEGSKA (reference sequence). V dropped 1 base and J dropped 4 bases, with 16 bases sitting between them. CDR3 sequence reads: CSARARGLRGTEAFF. The CDR3 region has the DNA TGCAGTGCTAGAGCCCGGGGTCTCAGGGGCACTGAAGCTTTCTTT.

Only a few counts were recorded for this clonotype. This chain joins TRBV3-1 and TRBJ1-5; D unclear. The germline V gene has CDR1 LGHDT and CDR2 YNNKEL (reference sequence). CDR3 length: 14 amino acids. The V end lost 4 bases, the J end lost 6 bases, and 13 bases lay between the germline ends. In DNA form, the CDR3 reads TGTGCCAGCAGCCCCGCTTCAGGTGCTCAGCCCCAGCATTTT. This sequence encodes CASSPASGAQPQHF.

This chain joins TRBV2 and TRBJ1-1; D gene ambiguous. Trimming removed 5 bases from V and 1 base from J, with 14 bases in between. The CDR3 totals 15 residues. The germline V gene encodes CDR1 SNHLY and CDR2 FYNNEI. The CDR3, as DNA: TGTGCCAGCAGTTCTCCACCTCGATGGAACACTGAAGCTTTCTTT. Translation gives CASSSPPRWNTEAFF.

This clonotype was seen ten or more times. The CDR3 is CAISTTGLGAGANVLTF. The CDR3 DNA reads TGTGCCATCAGTACCACAGGGTTAGGTGCCGGGGCCAACGTCCTGACTTTC. The gene calls are TRBV10-3 and TRBJ2-6, with D tentatively TRBD1 (6 bases). The V end lost 5 bases, the J end lost 4 bases, and 18 bases lay between the germline ends. The V gene's germline CDR1 is ENHRY and CDR2 SYGVKD. The CDR3 length is 17 residues.

J is TRBJ2-3 and V is TRBV2; 13 bases line up with TRBD2. The V and J ends lost 6 bases and 3 bases, in that order; junction bases with no gene match: 3. This CDR3 contains 15 residues. Germline V lookup: CDR1 SNHLY, CDR2 FYNNEI. In nucleotides, the CDR3 is TGTGCCAGCAGGGCACTAGCGGGAGGGACAGATACGCAGTATTTT. This sequence encodes CASRALAGGTDTQYF.

This clonotype was detected only a few times. V and J are TRBV2 and TRBJ2-5; 8 bases are shared with TRBD1. This CDR3 comprises 13 residues. V was pared by 9 bases and J by 4 bases, with 7 bases of the junction left unmatched. In germline, CDR1 is SNHLY, CDR2 FYNNEI. The CDR3 bases are TGTGCCAGTGGACAGGGTAAAAGAGAGACCCAGTACTTC. Its translation: CASGQGKRETQYF. The entire variable domain, with the rest obtained from reference TRBV2 and TRBJ2-5, is as follows: EPEVTQTPSHQVTQMGQEVILRCVPISNHLYFYWYRQILGQKVEFLVSFYNNEISEKSEIFDDQFSVERPDGSNFTLKIRSTKLEDSAMYFCASGQGKRETQYFGPGTRLLVL.

This clonotype has only a few counts. The chain's CDR3 is CASSPSRAPNTGELFF. CDR3 DNA: TGTGCCAGCTCACCGTCAAGAGCCCCGAACACCGGGGAGCTGTTTTTT. The chain links TRBV18 to TRBJ2-2; D is uncertain. The CDR3 covers 16 residues. V lost 3 bases to trimming and J lost 0 bases, with 11 bases between them. Germline V lookup: CDR1 KGHSH, CDR2 LQKENI.

A few counts support this clonotype. The chain combines TRBV5-1 with TRBJ2-3, with D unclear. V was pared by 7 bases and J by 9 bases, with 27 bases between. Germline V gene data show CDR1 as SGHRS and CDR2 as YFSETQ. This CDR3 is built from 16 residues. CDR3 nucleotides: TGCGCCAGCCGAGCCATAACGGAGTTGCACATGGTGACGCAGTATTTT. Amino acids: CASRAITELHMVTQYF.

This clonotype has more than one count but fewer than ten. The V and J genes are TRBV18 and TRBJ2-2; D ambiguous. Trimming removed 0 bases from V and 1 base from J, with 12 bases in between. CDR1 is KGHSH and CDR2 is LQKENI in the germline V gene. The CDR3 length is 17 residues. The CDR3 coding sequence is TGTGCCAGCTCACCACCCAACAACCTTCGGAACACCGGGGAGCTGTTTTTT. Translated, it gives CASSPPNNLRNTGELFF.

Ten or more counts support this clonotype. J is TRBJ2-3 and V is TRBV7-3; 7 bases line up with TRBD1. From germline, CDR1 is SGHTA and CDR2 FQGTGA. Trimming cost V 5 bases and J 6 bases; bases outside gene matches: 11. This CDR3 has 15 amino acids. CDR3 nucleotide sequence: TGTGCCAGCAGCCGACAGGGTTTCGGAGCGGATACGCAGTATTTT. Its translation: CASSRQGFGADTQYF.

The J gene is TRBJ2-1, the V gene TRBV7-8; D not resolved. The V end was cut by 5 bases, the J end by 4 bases, with 15 bases between. In germline, CDR1 is SGHVS, CDR2 FQNEAQ. The CDR3 totals 15 residues. The DNA of the CDR3 is TGTGCCAGCAGCCCGACTCGAACAGCGTACAATGAGCAGTTCTTC. This sequence encodes CASSPTRTAYNEQFF.

V gene TRBV6-2 or TRBV6-3 combines with J gene TRBJ2-2; D is unclear. V lost 7 bases and J lost 7, with 7 bases in between. This CDR3 is built from 11 residues. Germline V gene sequence: CDR1 MNHEY, CDR2 SVGEGT. The CDR3 DNA reads as TGTGCCAGCAAATCTATCGGGGAGCTGTTTTTT. This translates into CASKSIGELFF.

This chain connects TRBV18 to TRBJ1-5, with no clear D. Trimming cost V 1 base and J 5 bases, with 6 bases left between them. This CDR3 has 13 residues. From germline, CDR1 is KGHSH and CDR2 LQKENI. CDR3 amino acids: CASSPHSDQPQHF. The DNA of the CDR3 is TGTGCCAGCTCACCACACAGCGATCAGCCCCAGCATTTT. The full variable domain, completed using reference TRBV18 and TRBJ1-5, is NAGVMQNPRHLVRRRGQEARLRCSPMKGHSHVYWYRQLPEEGLKFMVYLQKENIIDESGMPKERFSAEFPKEGPSILRIQQVVRGDSAAYFCASSPHSDQPQHFGDGTRLSIL.

The table lists this clonotype with a few counts. The chain is built from TRBV7-9 and TRBJ2-1, with D perhaps TRBD2 (5 bases). The germline CDR1 and CDR2 sequences are SEHNR and FQNEAQ (reference sequence). The CDR3 has 15 residues. Trimming left V 5 bases short and J 5 bases short, with 16 bases between. CDR3 sequence: CASSPPRTYNNEQFF. In nucleotides, the CDR3 is TGTGCCAGCAGCCCACCCCGGACTTACAACAATGAGCAGTTCTTC.

The chain employs TRBV2 and TRBJ1-5, with a tentative D call TRBD1 (6 bases). This CDR3 spans 15 amino acids. Germline V CDR1 and CDR2: SNHLY, FYNNEI. V was clipped by 2 bases and J by 1 base, with 9 bases between them. CDR3 sequence: CASSESQGSNQPQHF. The CDR3 DNA reads TGTGCCAGCAGTGAAAGCCAGGGGAGCAATCAGCCCCAGCATTTT.

The chain links TRBV20-1 to TRBJ2-7; D perhaps matches TRBD2 (5 bases). This CDR3 is 11 amino acids long. Germline V gives CDR1 DFQATT, CDR2 SNEGSKA (reference sequence). Trimming shortened V by 6 bases and J by 4 bases, and 10 bases separated the two germline ends. CDR3 sequence reads: CSATKIYEQYF. CDR3 nucleotides: TGCAGTGCGACTAAGATATACGAGCAGTACTTC.